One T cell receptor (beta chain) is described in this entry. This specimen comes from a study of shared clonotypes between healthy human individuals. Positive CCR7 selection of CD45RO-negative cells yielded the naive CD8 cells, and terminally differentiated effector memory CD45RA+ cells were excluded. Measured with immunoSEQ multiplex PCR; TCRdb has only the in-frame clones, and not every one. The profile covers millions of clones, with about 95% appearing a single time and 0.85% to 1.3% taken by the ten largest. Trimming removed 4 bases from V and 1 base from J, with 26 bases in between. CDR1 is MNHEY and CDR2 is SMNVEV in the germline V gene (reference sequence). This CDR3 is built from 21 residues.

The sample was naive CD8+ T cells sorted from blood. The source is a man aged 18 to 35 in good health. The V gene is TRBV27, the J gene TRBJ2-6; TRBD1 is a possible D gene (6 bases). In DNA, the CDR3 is TGTGCCAGCAGTTCACCGGGGCCTAGGGACACGGGATTGTCTGGGGCCAACGTCCTGACTTTC. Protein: CASSSPGPRDTGLSGANVLTF.